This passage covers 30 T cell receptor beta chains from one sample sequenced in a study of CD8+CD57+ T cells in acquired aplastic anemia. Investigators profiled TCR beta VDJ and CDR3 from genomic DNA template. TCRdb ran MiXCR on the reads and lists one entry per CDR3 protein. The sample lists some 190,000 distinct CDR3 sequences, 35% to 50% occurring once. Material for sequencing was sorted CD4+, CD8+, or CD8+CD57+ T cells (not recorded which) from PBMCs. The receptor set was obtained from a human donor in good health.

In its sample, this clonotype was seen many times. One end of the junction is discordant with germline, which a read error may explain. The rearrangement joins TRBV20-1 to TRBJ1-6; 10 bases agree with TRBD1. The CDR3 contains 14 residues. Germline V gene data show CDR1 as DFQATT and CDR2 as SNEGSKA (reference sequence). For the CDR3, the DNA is TGCAGTGCCCTGCCCGGGACAGGGGATTCGCCCCTCCACTTT. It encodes CSALPGTGDSPLHF.

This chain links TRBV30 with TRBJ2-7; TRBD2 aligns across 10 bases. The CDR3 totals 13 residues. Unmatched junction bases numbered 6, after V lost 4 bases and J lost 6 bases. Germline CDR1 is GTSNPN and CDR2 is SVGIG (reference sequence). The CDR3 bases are TGTGCCTGGACTAGCGGGAGTCCCTGCGAGCAGTACTTC. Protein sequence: CAWTSGSPCEQYF.

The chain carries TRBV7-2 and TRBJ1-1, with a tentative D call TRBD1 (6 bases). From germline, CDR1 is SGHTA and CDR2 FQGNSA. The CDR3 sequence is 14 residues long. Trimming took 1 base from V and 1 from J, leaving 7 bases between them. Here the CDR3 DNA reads TGTGCCAGCAGCTTAGAGGGGGAGAACACTGAAGCTTTCTTT. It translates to CASSLEGENTEAFF.

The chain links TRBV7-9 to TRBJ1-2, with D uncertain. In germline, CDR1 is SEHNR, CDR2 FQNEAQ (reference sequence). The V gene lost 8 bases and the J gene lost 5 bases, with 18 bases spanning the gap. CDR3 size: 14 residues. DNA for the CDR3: TGTGCCAGCCGAAACGGGAGGGCCGAATATGGCTACACCTTC. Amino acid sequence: CASRNGRAEYGYTF.

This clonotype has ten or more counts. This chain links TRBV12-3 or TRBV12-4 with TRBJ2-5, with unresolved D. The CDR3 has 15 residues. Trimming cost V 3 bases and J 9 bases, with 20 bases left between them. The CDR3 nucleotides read TGTGCCAGCAGTTTTGGCGACTCCCTCATTTCGGCCCAGTACTTC. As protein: CASSFGDSLISAQYF.

The CDR3 spells CASSLSTGETQYF. Written as DNA, the CDR3 is TGTGCCAGCAGTTTATCGACCGGGGAGACCCAGTACTTC. The J gene is TRBJ2-5, the V gene TRBV6-5; no clear D gene. The germline V and J ends were trimmed by 4 bases and 5 bases, with 11 bases remaining between them. Germline values: CDR1 MNHEY, CDR2 SVGAGI. The CDR3 loop spans 13 amino acids.

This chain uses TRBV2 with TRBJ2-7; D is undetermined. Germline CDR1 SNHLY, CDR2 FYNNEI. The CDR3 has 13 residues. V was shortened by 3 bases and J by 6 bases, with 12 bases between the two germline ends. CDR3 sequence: CASSEDRVVEQYF. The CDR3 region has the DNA TGTGCCAGCAGTGAGGATAGGGTTGTCGAGCAGTACTTC.

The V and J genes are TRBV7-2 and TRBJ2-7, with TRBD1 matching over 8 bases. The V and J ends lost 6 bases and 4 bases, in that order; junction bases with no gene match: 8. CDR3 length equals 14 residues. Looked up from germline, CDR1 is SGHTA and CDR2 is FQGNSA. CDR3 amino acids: CASSRDRRAYEQYF. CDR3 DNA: TGTGCCAGCAGTCGGGACAGGCGGGCTTACGAGCAGTACTTC.

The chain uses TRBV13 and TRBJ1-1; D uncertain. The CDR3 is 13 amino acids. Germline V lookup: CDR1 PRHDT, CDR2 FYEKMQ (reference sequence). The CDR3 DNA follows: TGTGCTAGAGATCCTCGGGGGAACACTGAAGCTTTCTTT. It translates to CARDPRGNTEAFF.

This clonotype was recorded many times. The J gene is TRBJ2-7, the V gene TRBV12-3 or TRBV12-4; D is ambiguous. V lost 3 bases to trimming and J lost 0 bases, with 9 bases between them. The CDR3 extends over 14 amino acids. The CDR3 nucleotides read TGTGCCAGCAGTTTTTTTTCGAGCTCCTACGAGCAGTACTTC. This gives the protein CASSFFSSSYEQYF.

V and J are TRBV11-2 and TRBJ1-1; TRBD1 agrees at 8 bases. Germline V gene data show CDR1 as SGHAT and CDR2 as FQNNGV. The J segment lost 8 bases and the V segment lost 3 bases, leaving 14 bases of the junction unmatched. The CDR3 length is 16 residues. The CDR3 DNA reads TGTGCCAGCAGCTTCCCCACTGGACAGGGTAGGACCGAAGCTTTCTTT. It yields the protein CASSFPTGQGRTEAFF.

CDR3 region: CASSYRGTGELFF. CDR3 coding DNA: TGTGCCAGCAGCTACCGGGGCACCGGGGAGCTGTTTTTT. The V gene is TRBV28, the J gene TRBJ2-2; D may be TRBD2 (5 bases). Germline CDR1 MDHEN, CDR2 SYDVKM. The V and J ends lost 6 bases and 4 bases respectively, with 9 bases between them. The CDR3 is made up of 13 amino acids. The complete variable domain, with remaining parts taken from reference TRBV28 and TRBJ2-2, reads DVKVTQSSRYLVKRTGEKVFLECVQDMDHENMFWYRQDPGLGLRLIYFSYDVKMKEKGDIPEGYSVSREKKERFSLILESASTNQTSMYLCASSYRGTGELFFGEGSRLTVL.

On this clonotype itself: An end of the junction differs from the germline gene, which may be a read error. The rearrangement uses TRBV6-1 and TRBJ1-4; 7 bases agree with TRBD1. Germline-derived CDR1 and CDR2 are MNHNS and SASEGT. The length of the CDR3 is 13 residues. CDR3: CASSKTGDDKLFF. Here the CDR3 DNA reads TGTGCCAGCAGTAAAACAGGGGATGACAAACTGTTTTTT.

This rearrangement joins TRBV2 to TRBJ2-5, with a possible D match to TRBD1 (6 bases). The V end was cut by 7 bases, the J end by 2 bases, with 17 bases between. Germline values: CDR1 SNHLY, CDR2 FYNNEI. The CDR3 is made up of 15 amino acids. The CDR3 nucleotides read TGTGCCAGCACTGCACAGGGAGAGGGGCAAGAGACCCAGTACTTC. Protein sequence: CASTAQGEGQETQYF.

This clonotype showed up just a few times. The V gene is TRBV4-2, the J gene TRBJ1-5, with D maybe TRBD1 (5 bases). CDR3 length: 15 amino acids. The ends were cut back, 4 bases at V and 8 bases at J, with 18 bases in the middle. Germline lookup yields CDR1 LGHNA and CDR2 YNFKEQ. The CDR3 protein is CASSRDGASGKPQHF. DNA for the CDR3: TGTGCCAGCAGCCGAGATGGGGCATCGGGAAAGCCCCAGCATTTT.

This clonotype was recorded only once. CDR3 in amino acids: CAFSVGPNIQYF. CDR3 DNA: TGTGCCTTTTCGGTCGGTCCCAACATTCAGTACTTC. The chain carries TRBV30 and TRBJ2-4; no clear D. V shed 7 bases and J shed 7 bases, with 14 bases lying between them. The CDR3 sequence is 12 residues long. The V gene's germline CDR1 is GTSNPN and CDR2 SVGIG (reference sequence).

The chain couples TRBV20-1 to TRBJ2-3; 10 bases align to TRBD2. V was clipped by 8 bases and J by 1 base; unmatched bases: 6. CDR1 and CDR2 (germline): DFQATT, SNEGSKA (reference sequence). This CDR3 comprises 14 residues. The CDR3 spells CSLRTSGGTDTQYF. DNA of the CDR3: TGCAGTCTCCGGACTAGCGGAGGCACAGATACGCAGTATTTT.

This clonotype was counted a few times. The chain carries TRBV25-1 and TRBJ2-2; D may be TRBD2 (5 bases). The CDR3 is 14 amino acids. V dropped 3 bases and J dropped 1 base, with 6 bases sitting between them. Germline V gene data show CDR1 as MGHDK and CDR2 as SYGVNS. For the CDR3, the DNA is TGTGCCAGCAGTGAGGGGAGGAACACCGGGGAGCTGTTTTTT. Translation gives CASSEGRNTGELFF.

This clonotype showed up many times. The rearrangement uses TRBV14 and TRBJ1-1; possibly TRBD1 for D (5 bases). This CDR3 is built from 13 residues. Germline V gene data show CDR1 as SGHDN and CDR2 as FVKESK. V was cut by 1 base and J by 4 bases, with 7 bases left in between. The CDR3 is CASSQGQGTEAFF. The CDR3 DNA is TGTGCCAGCAGCCAAGGGCAGGGCACTGAAGCTTTCTTT.

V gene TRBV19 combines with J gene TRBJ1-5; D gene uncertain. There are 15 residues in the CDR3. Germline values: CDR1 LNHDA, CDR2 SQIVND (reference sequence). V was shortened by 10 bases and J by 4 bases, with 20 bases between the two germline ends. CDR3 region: CATRWVEGWNQPQHF. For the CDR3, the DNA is TGTGCCACCAGATGGGTTGAAGGGTGGAATCAGCCCCAGCATTTT.

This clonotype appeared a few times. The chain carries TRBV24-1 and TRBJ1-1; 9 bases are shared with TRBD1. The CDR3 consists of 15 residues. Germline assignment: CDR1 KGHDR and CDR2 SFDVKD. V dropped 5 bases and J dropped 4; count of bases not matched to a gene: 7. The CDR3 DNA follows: TGTGCCACCAGTGCAGGACAGGGGACGGGCACTGAAGCTTTCTTT. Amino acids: CATSAGQGTGTEAFF.

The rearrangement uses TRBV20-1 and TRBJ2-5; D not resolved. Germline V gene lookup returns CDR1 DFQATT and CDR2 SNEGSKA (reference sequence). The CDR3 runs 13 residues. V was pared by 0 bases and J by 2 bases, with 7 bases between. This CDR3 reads CSARDAQQETQYF. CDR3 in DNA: TGCAGTGCTAGAGATGCCCAGCAAGAGACCCAGTACTTC.

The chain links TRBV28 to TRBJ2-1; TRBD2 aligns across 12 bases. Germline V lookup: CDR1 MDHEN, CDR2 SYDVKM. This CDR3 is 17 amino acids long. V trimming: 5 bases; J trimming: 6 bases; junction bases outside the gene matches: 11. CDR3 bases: TGTGCCAGCAGTCCCCTCCGACTAGCGGGAGTAGGCAATGAGCAGTTCTTC. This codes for CASSPLRLAGVGNEQFF.

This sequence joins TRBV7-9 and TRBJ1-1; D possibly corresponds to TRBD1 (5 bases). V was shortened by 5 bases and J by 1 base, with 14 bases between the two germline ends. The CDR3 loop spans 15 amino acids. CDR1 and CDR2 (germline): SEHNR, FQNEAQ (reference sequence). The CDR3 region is CASSVPGGTNTEAFF. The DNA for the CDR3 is TGTGCCAGCAGCGTGCCCGGGGGGACGAACACTGAAGCTTTCTTT.

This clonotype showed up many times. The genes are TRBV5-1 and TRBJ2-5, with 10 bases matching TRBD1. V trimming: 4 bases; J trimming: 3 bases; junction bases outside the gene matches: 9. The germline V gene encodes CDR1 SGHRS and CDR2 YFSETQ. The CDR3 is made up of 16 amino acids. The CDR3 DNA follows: TGCGCCAGCAGCAGGGGGGACAGGGGTCGGGAAGAGACCCAGTACTTC. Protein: CASSRGDRGREETQYF.

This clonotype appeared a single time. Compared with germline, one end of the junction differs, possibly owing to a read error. This CDR3 reads CASRSPGHLQGTQYF. CDR3 bases: TGTGCCAGCAGGAGCCCGGGACACCTACAAGGGACCCAGTACTTC. V usage is TRBV6-2 or TRBV6-3 and J usage is TRBJ2-5, with D possibly TRBD1 on 6 matching bases. Germline assignment: CDR1 MNHEY and CDR2 SVGEGT. The CDR3 is 15 amino acids.

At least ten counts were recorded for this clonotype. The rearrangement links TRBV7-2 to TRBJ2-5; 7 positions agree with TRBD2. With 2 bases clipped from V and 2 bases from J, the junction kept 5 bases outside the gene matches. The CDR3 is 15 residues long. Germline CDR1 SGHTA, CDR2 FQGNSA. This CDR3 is CASSLFGGEQETQYF. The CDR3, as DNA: TGTGCCAGCAGCTTATTTGGGGGGGAGCAAGAGACCCAGTACTTC.

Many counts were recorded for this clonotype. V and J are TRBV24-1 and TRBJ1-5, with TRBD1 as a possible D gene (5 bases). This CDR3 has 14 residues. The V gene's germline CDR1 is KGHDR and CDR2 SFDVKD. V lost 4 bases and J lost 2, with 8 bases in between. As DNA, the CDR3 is TGTGCCACCAGTGACCTGGGGGGCAATCAGCCCCAGCATTTT. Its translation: CATSDLGGNQPQHF.

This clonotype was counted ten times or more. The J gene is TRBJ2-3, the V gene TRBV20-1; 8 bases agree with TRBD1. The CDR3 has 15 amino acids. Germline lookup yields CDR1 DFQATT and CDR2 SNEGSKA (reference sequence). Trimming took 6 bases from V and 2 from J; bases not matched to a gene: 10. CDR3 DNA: TGCAGTGCATCGGGGACAGGCGACCTCACAGATACGCAGTATTTT. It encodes CSASGTGDLTDTQYF.

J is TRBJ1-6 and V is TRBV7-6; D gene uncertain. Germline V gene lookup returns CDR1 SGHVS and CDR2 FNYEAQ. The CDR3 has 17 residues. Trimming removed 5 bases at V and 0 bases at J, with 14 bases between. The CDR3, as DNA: TGTGCCAGCAGCGCCGGACGGGCAACCTCCTATAATTCACCCCTCCACTTT. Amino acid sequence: CASSAGRATSYNSPLHF. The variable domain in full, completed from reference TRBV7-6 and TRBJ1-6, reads GAGVSQSPRYKVTKRGQDVALRCDPISGHVSLYWYRQALGQGPEFLTYFNYEAQQDKSGLPNDRFSAERPEGSISTLTIQRTEQRDSAMYRCASSAGRATSYNSPLHFGNGTRLTVT.